This paragraph reports one TCR beta chain. This sample was included in a study of blood T cell repertoires in COVID-19. Study-wide background: COVID-19 samples collected from the United States, Italy and Spain covered acute and convalescent phases. T cells, B-cell-depleted T cells, or PBMCs provided the cDNA or gDNA that served as material.

In the original workflow: Reference gene primer amplification gave nucleated cell count estimates. Profiled with immunoSEQ multiplex PCR; TCRdb holds only in-frame clones, not every one. That table furnishes V, J and clone size, whereas the DNA furnished D and trimming. The data show under 150,000 clones, roughly four fifths seen once. Germline loops: CDR1 SEHNR, CDR2 FQNEAQ (reference sequence). The CDR3 runs to 14 residues. V was clipped by 5 bases and J by 3 bases, with 13 bases between them. Sequenced material: peripheral blood. This sequence was found in an older woman with acute or convalescent COVID-19. The genes are TRBV7-9 and TRBJ1-2; D may be TRBD1 (6 bases). This CDR3 is CASSPTGLDYGYTF. Written as DNA, the CDR3 is TGTGCCAGCAGCCCTACAGGGTTAGACTATGGCTACACCTTC.